These T cell receptor beta chains were read from a single sample in a study of response to subunit inactivated influenza vaccine. Each CDR3 protein gets one entry after TCRdb re-called the RT-PCR reads with MiXCR. The sample contains about half a million distinct CDR3 sequences, over 25% of which appear only once. The material was CD4+ T cells sorted from PBMCs, obtained approximately 5 days after vaccination. The receptor source for this set is a man aged 45-60 years who received an inactivated influenza vaccine. CDR3s include the opening cysteine and the closing phenylalanine or tryptophan. D genes are given only for firm matches. Size tells how often a clone was seen (once, few, many) or the class of an expanded clone, and some rows leave it out.

clone_size: NA
d_call: NA
j_call: TRBJ2-5
v_call: TRBV29-1
cdr3_nt: TGCAGCGTTGAAGGGATAGCCTATACTCAAGAGACCCAGTACTTC
cdr3_aa: CSVEGIAYTQETQYF

clone_size: few
d_call: NA
j_call: TRBJ1-2
v_call: TRBV5-1
cdr3_nt: TGCGCCAGCAGCGGGATCTCCAGGGGCAACTATGGCTACACCTTC
cdr3_aa: CASSGISRGNYGYTF

clone_size: few
d_call: NA
j_call: TRBJ2-1
v_call: TRBV6-2/TRBV6-3
cdr3_nt: TGTGCCAGCAGTCTGGACAGCCTTTCCTACAATGAGCAGTTCTTC
cdr3_aa: CASSLDSLSYNEQFF

clone_size: NA
d_call: NA
j_call: TRBJ1-1
v_call: TRBV5-1
cdr3_nt: TGCGCCAGCAGCTTGGAAGGTGCGTTCAGGGGAGGCACTGAAGCTTTCTTT
cdr3_aa: CASSLEGAFRGGTEAFF

clone_size: NA
d_call: NA
j_call: TRBJ1-1
v_call: TRBV5-1
cdr3_nt: TGCGCCAGCAGCTTGGGGGGGTTCGGCACTGAAGCTTTCTTT
cdr3_aa: CASSLGGFGTEAFF

clone_size: NA
d_call: NA
j_call: TRBJ2-7
v_call: TRBV20-1
cdr3_nt: TGCAGTGCTCCTGGACGGCTGACCTTCGACGAGCAGTACTTC
cdr3_aa: CSAPGRLTFDEQYF

clone_size: NA
d_call: NA
j_call: TRBJ2-6
v_call: TRBV5-1
cdr3_nt: TGCGCCAGCAGCTGGGTCTCCTCTGGGGCCAACGTCCTGACTTTC
cdr3_aa: CASSWVSSGANVLTF

clone_size: NA
d_call: TRBD1
j_call: TRBJ2-3
v_call: TRBV5-1
cdr3_nt: TGCGCCAGCAGCGGGGGACAGGCGGTATTAAGCACAGATACGCAGTATTTT
cdr3_aa: CASSGGQAVLSTDTQYF

clone_size: NA
d_call: TRBD2
j_call: TRBJ2-1
v_call: TRBV3-1
cdr3_nt: TGTGCCAGTAGATCCCCCGCTAGCGGGAGCTCCTACAATGAGCAGTTCTTC
cdr3_aa: CASRSPASGSSYNEQFF

clone_size: NA
d_call: TRBD2
j_call: TRBJ2-1
v_call: TRBV10-3
cdr3_nt: TGTGCCATCAGTGAGTCGTCGGGGACTAGCGGTTACAATGAGCAGTTCTTC
cdr3_aa: CAISESSGTSGYNEQFF

clone_size: NA
d_call: NA
j_call: TRBJ2-2
v_call: TRBV11-2
cdr3_nt: TGTGCCAGCAGCTTATTTAGGTGGGAGGCCCGCTTCACCGGGGAGCTGTTTTTT
cdr3_aa: CASSLFRWEARFTGELFF

clone_size: few
d_call: NA
j_call: TRBJ2-1
v_call: TRBV6-1
cdr3_nt: TGTGCCAGCAGAATGGACCCTAACATGGACAATGAGCAGTTCTTC
cdr3_aa: CASRMDPNMDNEQFF

clone_size: NA
d_call: NA
j_call: TRBJ2-7
v_call: TRBV10-3
cdr3_nt: TGTGCCATCAAGACAGAAGGGTTCGGGCAGTACTTC
cdr3_aa: CAIKTEGFGQYF

clone_size: NA
d_call: NA
j_call: TRBJ2-7
v_call: TRBV7-8
cdr3_nt: TGTGCCAGCAGCTTACGGCTAGCAGACTACGAGCAGTACTTC
cdr3_aa: CASSLRLADYEQYF

clone_size: few
d_call: NA
j_call: TRBJ1-5
v_call: TRBV29-1
cdr3_nt: TGCAGCGTTGGACAGGCCAATAGCAATCAGCCCCAGCATTTT
cdr3_aa: CSVGQANSNQPQHF

clone_size: NA
d_call: NA
j_call: TRBJ2-5
v_call: TRBV20-1
cdr3_nt: TGCAGTGCTACGGGACCCCCGCTCGAGACCCAGTACTTC
cdr3_aa: CSATGPPLETQYF

clone_size: NA
d_call: NA
j_call: TRBJ1-5
v_call: TRBV12-3/TRBV12-4
cdr3_nt: TGTGCCAGCAGTCTGAGGGACTTTAATCAGCCCCAGCATTTT
cdr3_aa: CASSLRDFNQPQHF

clone_size: few
d_call: NA
j_call: TRBJ1-3
v_call: TRBV12-3/TRBV12-4
cdr3_nt: TGTGCCAGCAGTCTGCAGTTCGGCTCTGGAAACACCATATATTTT
cdr3_aa: CASSLQFGSGNTIYF

clone_size: NA
d_call: NA
j_call: TRBJ1-5
v_call: TRBV6-1
cdr3_nt: TGTGCCAGCAGTGAACGAGGATTTGGCAATCAGCCCCAGCATTTT
cdr3_aa: CASSERGFGNQPQHF

clone_size: NA
d_call: TRBD2
j_call: TRBJ2-2
v_call: TRBV20-1
cdr3_nt: TGCAGTGCTAGAGGGACTAGCGGGAGCGCCGGGGAGCTGTTTTTT
cdr3_aa: CSARGTSGSAGELFF

clone_size: few
d_call: TRBD2
j_call: TRBJ2-3
v_call: TRBV5-1
cdr3_nt: TGCGCCAGCAGCTTACCTTCCGGGGGGGCCGGAGATACGCAGTATTTT
cdr3_aa: CASSLPSGGAGDTQYF

clone_size: few
d_call: NA
j_call: TRBJ1-4
v_call: TRBV20-1
cdr3_nt: TGCAGTGCTAGAGCGGGGACGGAGAATGAAAAACTGTTTTTT
cdr3_aa: CSARAGTENEKLFF

clone_size: NA
d_call: TRBD1
j_call: TRBJ2-7
v_call: TRBV4-2
cdr3_nt: TGTGCCAGCAGCCAAGTGTGGGACAGGGAACACGAGCAGTACTTC
cdr3_aa: CASSQVWDREHEQYF

clone_size: NA
d_call: TRBD2
j_call: TRBJ2-3
v_call: TRBV11-1
cdr3_nt: TGTGCCAGCAGCACAACGCCGGGGGTCAAAGCCGGGAGGACTAGCACAGATACGCAGTATTTT
cdr3_aa: CASSTTPGVKAGRTSTDTQYF

clone_size: few
d_call: TRBD2
j_call: TRBJ2-1
v_call: TRBV7-7
cdr3_nt: TGTGCTAGCAGCGCCAGCGGGGGGAACTACAATGAGCAGTTCTTC
cdr3_aa: CASSASGGNYNEQFF

clone_size: few
d_call: NA
j_call: TRBJ1-1
v_call: TRBV7-2
cdr3_nt: TGTGCCAGCAGCCTCTATTCGAACACTGAAGCTTTCTTT
cdr3_aa: CASSLYSNTEAFF

clone_size: few
d_call: TRBD1
j_call: TRBJ2-5
v_call: TRBV20-1
cdr3_nt: TGCAGTGCACCGGGACAGGGTCGGGCAGAGACCCAGTACTTC
cdr3_aa: CSAPGQGRAETQYF

clone_size: NA
d_call: NA
j_call: TRBJ2-5
v_call: TRBV6-2/TRBV6-3
cdr3_nt: TGTGCCAGCAGTTACTCGGGGCAGCTGTACCAAGAGACCCAGTACTTC
cdr3_aa: CASSYSGQLYQETQYF